This T cell receptor beta chain emerged from a study of blood T cell repertoires in COVID-19. V was clipped by 5 bases and J by 0 bases, with 10 bases between them. The CDR3 has 14 residues. In germline, CDR1 is SNHLY, CDR2 FYNNEI. Participants were placed into cohorts based on the clinical history they reported. Profiled with immunoSEQ multiplex PCR; TCRdb holds only in-frame clones, not every one. The sample records roughly 250,000 clones, around 87% being singletons. Sequencing was done on a sample of PBMCs or T cells enriched from blood (not recorded which). This clonotype was obtained from a woman in her thirties with acute COVID-19. The J gene is TRBJ1-1, the V gene TRBV2; the D gene is possibly TRBD1 (5 bases). The DNA for the CDR3 is TGTGCCAGCAGTTACCAGGGAATGAACACTGAAGCTTTCTTT. Amino acids: CASSYQGMNTEAFF.